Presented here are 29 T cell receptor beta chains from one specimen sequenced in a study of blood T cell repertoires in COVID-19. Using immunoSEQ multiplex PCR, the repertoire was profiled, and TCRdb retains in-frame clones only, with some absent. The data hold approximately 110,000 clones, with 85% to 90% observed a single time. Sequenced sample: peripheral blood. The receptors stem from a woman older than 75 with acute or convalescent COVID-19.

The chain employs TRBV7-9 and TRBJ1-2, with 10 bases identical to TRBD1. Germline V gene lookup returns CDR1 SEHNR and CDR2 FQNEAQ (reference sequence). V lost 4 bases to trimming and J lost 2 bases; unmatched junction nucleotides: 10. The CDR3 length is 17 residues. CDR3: CASSSGDRGAPNYGYTF. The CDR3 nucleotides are TGTGCCAGCAGCTCGGGGGACAGGGGCGCCCCAAACTATGGCTACACCTTC.

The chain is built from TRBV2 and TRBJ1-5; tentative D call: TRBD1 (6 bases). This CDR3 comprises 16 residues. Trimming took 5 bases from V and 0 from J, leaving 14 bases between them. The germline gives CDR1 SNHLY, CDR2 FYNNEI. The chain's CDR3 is CASSTEGVYSNQPQHF. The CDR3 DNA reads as TGTGCCAGCAGTACCGAGGGGGTGTATAGCAATCAGCCCCAGCATTTT.

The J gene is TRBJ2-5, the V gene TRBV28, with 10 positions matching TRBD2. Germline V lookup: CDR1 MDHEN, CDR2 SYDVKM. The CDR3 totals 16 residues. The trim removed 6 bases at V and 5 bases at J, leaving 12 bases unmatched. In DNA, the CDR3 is TGTGCCAGCAGACCCTCTTCGGGACTAGCGTGGGAGACCCAGTACTTC. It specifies CASRPSSGLAWETQYF.

In DNA form, the CDR3 reads TGTGCCAGCAGCTTATCTGGCCAGGGCGGTCAGCCCCAGCATTTT. It specifies CASSLSGQGGQPQHF. The chain joins TRBV7-2 to TRBJ1-5; D might be TRBD1 (5 bases). Germline CDR1 is SGHTA and CDR2 is FQGNSA. Trimming removed 2 bases at V and 6 bases at J, with 14 bases between. The CDR3 totals 15 residues. Full variable domain (rest looked up from reference TRBV7-2 and TRBJ1-5): GAGVSQSPSNKVTEKGKDVELRCDPISGHTALYWYRQSLGQGLEFLIYFQGNSAPDKSGLPSDRFSAERTGGSVSTLTIQRTQQEDSAVYLCASSLSGQGGQPQHFGDGTRLSIL.

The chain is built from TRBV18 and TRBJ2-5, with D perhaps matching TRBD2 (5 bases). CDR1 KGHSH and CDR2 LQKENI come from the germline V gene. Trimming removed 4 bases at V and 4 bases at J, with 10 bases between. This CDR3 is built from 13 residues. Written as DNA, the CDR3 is TGTGCCAGCTCACTACGGCTAGCAGAGACCCAGTACTTC. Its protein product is CASSLRLAETQYF. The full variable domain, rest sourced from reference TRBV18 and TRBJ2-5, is NAGVMQNPRHLVRRRGQEARLRCSPMKGHSHVYWYRQLPEEGLKFMVYLQKENIIDESGMPKERFSAEFPKEGPSILRIQQVVRGDSAAYFCASSLRLAETQYFGPGTRLLVL.

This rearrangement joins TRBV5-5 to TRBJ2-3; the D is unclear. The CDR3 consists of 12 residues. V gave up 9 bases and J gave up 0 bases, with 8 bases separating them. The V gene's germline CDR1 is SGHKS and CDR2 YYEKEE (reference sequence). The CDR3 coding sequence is TGTGCCACATCCAGTAGCACAGATACGCAGTATTTT. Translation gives CATSSSTDTQYF. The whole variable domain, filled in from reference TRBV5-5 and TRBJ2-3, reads DAGVTQSPTHLIKTRGQQVTLRCSPISGHKSVSWYQQVLGQGPQFIFQYYEKEERGRGNFPDRFSARQFPNYSSELNVNALLLGDSALYLCATSSSTDTQYFGPGTRLTVL.

The chain's CDR3 is CASSLGTGLNQPQHF. The CDR3 DNA sequence: TGCGCCAGCAGCTTGGGGACAGGCCTTAATCAGCCCCAGCATTTT. This chain uses TRBV5-1 with TRBJ1-5; TRBD1 aligns across 7 bases. The germline V gene has CDR1 SGHRS and CDR2 YFSETQ. The CDR3 spans 15 residues. Trimming took 0 bases from V and 4 from J; bases not matched to a gene: 4.

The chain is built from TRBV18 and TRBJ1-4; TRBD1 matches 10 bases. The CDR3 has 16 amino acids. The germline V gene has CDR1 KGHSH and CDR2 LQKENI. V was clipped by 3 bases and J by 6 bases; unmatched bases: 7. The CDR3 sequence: CASSPRTGGIDEKLFF. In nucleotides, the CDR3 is TGTGCCAGCTCACCCCGGACAGGGGGGATTGATGAAAAACTGTTTTTT.

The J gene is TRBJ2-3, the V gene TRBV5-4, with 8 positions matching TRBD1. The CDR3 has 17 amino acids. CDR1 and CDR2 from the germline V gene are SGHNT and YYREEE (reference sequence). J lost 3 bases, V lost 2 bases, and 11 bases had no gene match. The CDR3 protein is CASSFGQGAYGTDTQYF. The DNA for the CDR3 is TGTGCCAGCAGCTTTGGGCAGGGGGCTTATGGGACAGATACGCAGTATTTT.

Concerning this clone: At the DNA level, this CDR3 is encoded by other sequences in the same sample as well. DNA of the CDR3: TGTGCCAGCAGTTACCCAGGGGGCACTGAAGCTTTCTTT. Translation gives CASSYPGGTEAFF. V usage is TRBV6-5 and J usage is TRBJ1-1, with 7 bases matching TRBD1. Germline CDR1 MNHEY, CDR2 SVGAGI. V lost 2 bases, J lost 4 bases, and 1 base stayed unmatched. The CDR3 runs 13 residues.

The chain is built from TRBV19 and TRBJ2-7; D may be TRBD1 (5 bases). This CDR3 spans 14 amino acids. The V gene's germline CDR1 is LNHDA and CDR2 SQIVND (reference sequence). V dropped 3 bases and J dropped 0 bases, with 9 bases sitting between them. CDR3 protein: CASSIGQGSYEQYF. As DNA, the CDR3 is TGTGCCAGTAGTATCGGCCAGGGCTCCTACGAGCAGTACTTC.

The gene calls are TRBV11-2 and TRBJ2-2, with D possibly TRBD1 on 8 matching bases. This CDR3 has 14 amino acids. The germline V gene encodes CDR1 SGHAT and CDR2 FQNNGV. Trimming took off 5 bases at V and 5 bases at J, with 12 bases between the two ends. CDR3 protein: CASSPQGGTGELFF. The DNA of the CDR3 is TGTGCCAGCAGCCCACAGGGGGGGACCGGGGAGCTGTTTTTT.

CDR3 sequence reads: CAAGRGGSSYNEQFF. For the CDR3, the DNA is TGTGCCGCGGGCCGGGGGGGGAGCTCCTACAATGAGCAGTTCTTC. V usage is TRBV7-2 and J usage is TRBJ2-1, with 8 bases lining up with TRBD2. Trimming cost V 11 bases and J 0 bases; bases outside gene matches: 9. CDR3 length: 15 amino acids. Germline V gives CDR1 SGHTA, CDR2 FQGNSA.

CDR3 protein: CASSMGRSYEQYF. For the CDR3, the DNA is TGTGCCAGTAGTATGGGGAGGAGCTACGAGCAGTACTTC. This chain uses TRBV19 with TRBJ2-7, with a weak D call TRBD2 (6 bases). Germline-derived CDR1 and CDR2 are LNHDA and SQIVND (reference sequence). The CDR3 covers 13 residues. V was cut by 3 bases and J by 3 bases, with 9 bases left in between.

CDR3 coding DNA: TGTGCCAGCAGCTTGAGAGGCATTGGAAACACCATATATTTT. It specifies CASSLRGIGNTIYF. V usage is TRBV5-4 and J usage is TRBJ1-3; no firm D call. The CDR3 length is 14 residues. Germline values: CDR1 SGHNT, CDR2 YYREEE (reference sequence). Trimming removed 1 base at V and 3 bases at J, with 8 bases between.

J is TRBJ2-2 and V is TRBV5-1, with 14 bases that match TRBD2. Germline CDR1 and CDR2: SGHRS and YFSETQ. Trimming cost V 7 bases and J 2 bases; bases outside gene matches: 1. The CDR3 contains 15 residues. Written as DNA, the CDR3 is TGCGCCAGCGGGACTAGCGGGGGAAACACCGGGGAGCTGTTTTTT. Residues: CASGTSGGNTGELFF.

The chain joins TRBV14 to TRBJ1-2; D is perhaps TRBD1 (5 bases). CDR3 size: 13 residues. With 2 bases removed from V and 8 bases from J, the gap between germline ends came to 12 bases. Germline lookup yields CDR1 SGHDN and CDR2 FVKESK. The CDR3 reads CASSQRLGGGYTF. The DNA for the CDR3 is TGTGCCAGCAGCCAACGCCTCGGGGGAGGCTACACCTTC. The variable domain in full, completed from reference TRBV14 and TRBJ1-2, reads EAGVTQFPSHSVIEKGQTVTLRCDPISGHDNLYWYRRVMGKEIKFLLHFVKESKQDESGMPNNRFLAERTGGTYSTLKVQPAELEDSGVYFCASSQRLGGGYTFGSGTRLTVV.

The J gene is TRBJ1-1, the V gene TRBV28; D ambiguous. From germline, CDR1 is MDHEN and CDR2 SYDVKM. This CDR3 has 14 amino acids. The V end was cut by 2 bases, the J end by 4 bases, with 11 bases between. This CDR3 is CASSLEGGSTEAFF. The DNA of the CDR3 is TGTGCCAGCAGTTTAGAGGGTGGGAGCACTGAAGCTTTCTTT.

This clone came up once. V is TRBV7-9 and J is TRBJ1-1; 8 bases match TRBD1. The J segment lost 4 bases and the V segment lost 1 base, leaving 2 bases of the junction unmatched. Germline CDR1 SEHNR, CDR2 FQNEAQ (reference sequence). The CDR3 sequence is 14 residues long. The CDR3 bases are TGTGCCAGCAGCTTAGGACAGGGGAGCACTGAAGCTTTCTTT. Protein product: CASSLGQGSTEAFF. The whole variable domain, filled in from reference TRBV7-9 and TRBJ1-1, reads DTGVSQNPRHKITKRGQNVTFRCDPISEHNRLYWYRQTLGQGPEFLTYFQNEAQLEKSRLLSDRFSAERPKGSFSTLEIQRTEQGDSAMYLCASSLGQGSTEAFFGQGTRLTVV.

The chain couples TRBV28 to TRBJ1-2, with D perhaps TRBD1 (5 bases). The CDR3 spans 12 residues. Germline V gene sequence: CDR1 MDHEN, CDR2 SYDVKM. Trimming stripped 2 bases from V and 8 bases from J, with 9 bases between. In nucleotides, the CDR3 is TGTGCCAGCAGTTTACAGGGCGCCGGCTACACCTTC. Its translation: CASSLQGAGYTF.

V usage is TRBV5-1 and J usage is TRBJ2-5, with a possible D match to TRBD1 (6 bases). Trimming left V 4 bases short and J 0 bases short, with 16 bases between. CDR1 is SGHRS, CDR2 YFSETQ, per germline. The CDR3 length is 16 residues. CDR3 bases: TGCGCCAGCAGCCGATGGGGGCAGCAGTACCAAGAGACCCAGTACTTC. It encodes CASSRWGQQYQETQYF.

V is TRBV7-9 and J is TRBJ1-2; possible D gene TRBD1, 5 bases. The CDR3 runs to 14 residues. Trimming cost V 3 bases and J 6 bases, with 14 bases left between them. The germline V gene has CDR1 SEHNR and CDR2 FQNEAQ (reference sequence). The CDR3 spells CASSFGTRGDGYTF. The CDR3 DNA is TGTGCCAGCAGCTTCGGAACGCGGGGGGATGGCTACACCTTC.

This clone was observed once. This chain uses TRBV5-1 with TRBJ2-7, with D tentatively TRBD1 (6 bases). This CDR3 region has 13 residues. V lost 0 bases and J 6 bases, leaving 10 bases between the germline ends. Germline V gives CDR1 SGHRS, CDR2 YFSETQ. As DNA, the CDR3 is TGCGCCAGCAGCTTGGGGGGGCCCGTCGAGCAGTACTTC. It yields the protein CASSLGGPVEQYF. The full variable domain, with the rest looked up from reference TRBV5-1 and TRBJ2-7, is KAGVTQTPRYLIKTRGQQVTLSCSPISGHRSVSWYQQTPGQGLQFLFEYFSETQRNKGNFPGRFSGRQFSNSRSEMNVSTLELGDSALYLCASSLGGPVEQYFGPGTRLTVT.

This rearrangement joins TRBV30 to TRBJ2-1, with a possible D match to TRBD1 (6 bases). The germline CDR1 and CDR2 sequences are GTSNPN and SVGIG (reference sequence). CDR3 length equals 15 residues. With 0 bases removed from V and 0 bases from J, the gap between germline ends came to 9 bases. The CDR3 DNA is TGTGCCTGGAGTGTAACAGGGAGCTCCTACAATGAGCAGTTCTTC. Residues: CAWSVTGSSYNEQFF. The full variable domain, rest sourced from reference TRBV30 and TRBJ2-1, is SQTIHQWPATLVQPVGSPLSLECTVEGTSNPNLYWYRQAAGRGLQLLFYSVGIGQISSEVPQNLSASRPQDRQFILSSKKLLLSDSGFYLCAWSVTGSSYNEQFFGPGTRLTVL.

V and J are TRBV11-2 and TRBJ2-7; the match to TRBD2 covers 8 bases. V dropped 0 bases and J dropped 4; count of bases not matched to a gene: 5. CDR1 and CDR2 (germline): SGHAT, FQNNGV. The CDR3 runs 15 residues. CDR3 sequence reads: CASSLEGSGVYEQYF. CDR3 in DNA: TGTGCCAGCAGCTTAGAGGGTAGCGGGGTATACGAGCAGTACTTC.

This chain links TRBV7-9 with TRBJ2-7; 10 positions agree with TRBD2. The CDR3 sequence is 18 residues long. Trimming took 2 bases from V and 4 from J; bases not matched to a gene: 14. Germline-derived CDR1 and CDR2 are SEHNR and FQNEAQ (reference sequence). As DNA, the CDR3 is TGTGCCAGCAGCTTAACAGCGGGGGGGAATCCACTTAAGTACGAGCAGTACTTC. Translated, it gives CASSLTAGGNPLKYEQYF.

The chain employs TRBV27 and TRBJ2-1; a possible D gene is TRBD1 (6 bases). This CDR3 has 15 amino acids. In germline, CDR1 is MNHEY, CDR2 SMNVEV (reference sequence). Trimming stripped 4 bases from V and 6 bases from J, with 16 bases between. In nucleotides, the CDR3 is TGTGCCAGCAGTTACTTCCTGGGGGCGGGCAATGAGCAGTTCTTC. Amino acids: CASSYFLGAGNEQFF.

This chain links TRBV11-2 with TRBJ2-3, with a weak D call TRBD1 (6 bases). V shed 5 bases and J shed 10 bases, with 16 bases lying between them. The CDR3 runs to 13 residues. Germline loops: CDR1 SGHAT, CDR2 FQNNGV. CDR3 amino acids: CASSAYRALAQYF. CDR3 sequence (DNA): TGTGCCAGCAGCGCATACAGGGCCCTGGCGCAGTATTTT.

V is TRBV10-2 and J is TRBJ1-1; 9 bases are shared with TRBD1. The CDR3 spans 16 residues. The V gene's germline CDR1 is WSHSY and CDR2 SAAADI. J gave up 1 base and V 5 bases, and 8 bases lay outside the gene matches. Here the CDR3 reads CASSLGQGRPNTEAFF. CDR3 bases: TGCGCCAGCAGTTTGGGACAGGGAAGACCGAACACTGAAGCTTTCTTT.